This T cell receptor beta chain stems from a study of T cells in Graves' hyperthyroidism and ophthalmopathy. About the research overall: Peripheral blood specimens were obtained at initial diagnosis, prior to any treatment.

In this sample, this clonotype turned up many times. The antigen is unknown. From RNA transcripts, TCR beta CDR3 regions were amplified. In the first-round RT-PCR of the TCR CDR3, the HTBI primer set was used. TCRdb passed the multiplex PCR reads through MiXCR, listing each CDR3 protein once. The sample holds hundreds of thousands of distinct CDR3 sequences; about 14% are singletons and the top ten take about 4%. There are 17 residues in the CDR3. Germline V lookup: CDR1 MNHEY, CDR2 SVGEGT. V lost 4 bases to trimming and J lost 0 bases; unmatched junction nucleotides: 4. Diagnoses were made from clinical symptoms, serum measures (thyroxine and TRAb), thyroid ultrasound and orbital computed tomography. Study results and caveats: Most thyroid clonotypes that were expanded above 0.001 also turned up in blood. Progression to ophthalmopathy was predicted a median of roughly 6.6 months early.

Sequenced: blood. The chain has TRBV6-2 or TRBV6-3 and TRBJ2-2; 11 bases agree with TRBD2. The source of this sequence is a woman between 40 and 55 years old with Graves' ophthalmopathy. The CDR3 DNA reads TGTGCCAGCAGTTTGACTAGCGGGGATACGAACACCGGGGAGCTGTTTTTT. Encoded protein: CASSLTSGDTNTGELFF.